What follows are 9 T cell receptor beta chains derived from one specimen sequenced in a study of T cell repertoires in cytomegalovirus infection. Which antigens these TCRs recognize remains unknown. TCRdb analysed the reads with MiXCR anew, one entry per CDR3 protein. This sample yields about 340,000 distinct CDR3 sequences, of which 25% to 35% are seen a single time; about 20% belongs to the top ten. This specimen consisted of cultured PBMCs, obtained from culture after CMV antigen stimulation. Receptors were obtained from a human donor in good health (CMV status not recorded). Some clones in this sample may be carry-over from other donors' samples.

The V call is TRBV6-2 or TRBV6-3, the J call TRBJ2-7; D remains ambiguous. Germline assignment: CDR1 MNHEY and CDR2 SVGEGT. The CDR3 sequence is 12 residues long. V lost 7 bases and J 2 bases, leaving 9 bases between the germline ends. The CDR3 DNA follows: TGTGCCAGCACTGCCGGAACCTACGAGCAGTACTTC. It codes for CASTAGTYEQYF.

The chain employs TRBV7-9 and TRBJ1-2; D ambiguous. V lost 0 bases, J lost 0 bases, and 11 bases lay in between. The germline V gene encodes CDR1 SEHNR and CDR2 FQNEAQ (reference sequence). This CDR3 contains 16 residues. CDR3 nucleotide sequence: TGTGCCAGCAGCTTAGCGGATGGCAGCGCTAACTATGGCTACACCTTC. Protein product: CASSLADGSANYGYTF.

This clonotype appeared many times. J is TRBJ2-7 and V is TRBV7-8, with TRBD2 as a possible D gene (6 bases). There are 15 residues in the CDR3. Between the trimmed V and J ends, which lost 5 bases and 5 bases, there was a span of 19 bases. CDR1 and CDR2 from the germline V gene are SGHVS and FQNEAQ. This CDR3 reads CASSPGQTSIHEQYF. In nucleotides, the CDR3 is TGTGCCAGCAGCCCCGGGCAGACTAGTATCCACGAGCAGTACTTC.

This clonotype was counted between two and nine times. The chain recombines TRBV19 with TRBJ2-1; maybe TRBD2 (6 bases). The CDR3 loop spans 16 amino acids. The V gene lost 5 bases and the J gene lost 2 bases, with 16 bases spanning the gap. Per germline, CDR1 LNHDA and CDR2 SQIVND (reference sequence). The CDR3 sequence is CASSPPIGGTYNEQFF. The CDR3 DNA is TGTGCCAGTAGTCCTCCTATTGGGGGGACCTACAATGAGCAGTTCTTC.

In this sample, this clonotype turned up many times. The chain is built from TRBV7-9 and TRBJ2-3; 8 bases are shared with TRBD2. The ends lost 5 bases at V and 4 bases at J; junction bases unmatched: 5. The CDR3 runs to 14 residues. Germline values: CDR1 SEHNR, CDR2 FQNEAQ (reference sequence). The CDR3 spells CASSTAGDSDTQYF. The CDR3 DNA follows: TGTGCCAGCAGCACAGCGGGAGATTCAGATACGCAGTATTTT.

The CDR3 DNA reads as TGTGCCAGTAGAGCCCCTTCTGGCTACACCTTC. Translation: CASRAPSGYTF. The chain combines TRBV19 with TRBJ1-2; D remains ambiguous. The CDR3 loop spans 11 amino acids. With 6 bases removed from V and 7 bases from J, the gap between germline ends came to 9 bases. CDR1 is LNHDA, CDR2 SQIVND, per germline (reference sequence).

Details on this clonotype: A junction end diverges from the germline sequence, so it may reflect a read error. The chain joins TRBV5-4 to TRBJ1-2, with 8 bases that match TRBD1. The CDR3 extends over 14 amino acids. Germline CDR1 is SGHNT and CDR2 is YYREEE (reference sequence). CDR3 sequence (DNA): TGTGCCAGCACCTTGGACAGGGAGGGGTATGGCTACACCTTC. This encodes CASTLDREGYGYTF.

This clonotype was counted a few times. CDR3: CASSKAGTGHGYTF. CDR3 DNA sequence: TGTGCCAGCAGCAAGGCCGGGACAGGCCATGGCTACACCTTC. This chain links TRBV7-2 with TRBJ1-2, with 8 bases aligning to TRBD1. CDR1 is SGHTA, CDR2 FQGNSA, per germline. The V segment lost 5 bases and the J segment 6 bases; nucleotides outside the gene matches: 8. The CDR3 contains 14 residues.

The chain carries TRBV20-1 and TRBJ2-7; D is uncertain. Trimming stripped 3 bases from V and 11 bases from J, with 11 bases between. This CDR3 has 10 amino acids. CDR1 DFQATT and CDR2 SNEGSKA come from the germline V gene (reference sequence). CDR3 nucleotides: TGCAGTGCTAGGAAGTTAGTTGAGTACTTC. Residues: CSARKLVEYF.